A selection of T cell receptor beta chains follows, all from one sample in a study of shared clonotypes between healthy human individuals. Generated by immunoSEQ multiplex PCR, the TCRdb table keeps only in-frame clones and is missing some. The table records about 530,000 clones, about 79% of them present only once. Sequenced sample: PBMCs. The receptors shown here come from a woman aged 40 to 55 in good health. Some clones in this sample may be carry-over from other donors' samples. The CDR3 runs from the conserved cysteine through the conserved F or W.

J gene: TRBJ1-5; V gene: TRBV25-1; CDR3 protein: CASSEYPKVDESNQPQHF
J gene: TRBJ2-3; V gene: TRBV4-3; CDR3 protein: CASSQGLAGRADTQYF
J gene: TRBJ1-1; V gene: TRBV5-6; CDR3 protein: CASSLRQTNTEAFF
J gene: TRBJ2-7; V gene: TRBV10-3; CDR3 protein: CAISERDYEQYF
J gene: TRBJ2-7; V gene: TRBV5-1; CDR3 protein: CASSLAGQHYEQYF
J gene: TRBJ2-7; V gene: TRBV28; CDR3 protein: CASSGLVNYYEQYF
J gene: TRBJ2-7; V gene: TRBV7-6; CDR3 protein: CASSFGVSYEQYF
J gene: TRBJ2-1; V gene: TRBV29-1; CDR3 protein: CSGETSGYNEQFF
J gene: TRBJ2-7; V gene: TRBV19; CDR3 protein: CASSSDRGIGYEQYF
J gene: TRBJ1-1; V gene: TRBV5-1; CDR3 protein: CASSLDNWNMNTEAFF